The 15 T cell receptor beta chains given below trace back to one sample, sequenced in a study of T cells in Graves' hyperthyroidism and ophthalmopathy. Amplified TCR beta CDR3 regions came from RNA transcripts. When the TCR CDR3 underwent first-round RT-PCR, the HTBI primer set was used. TCRdb reprocessed the multiplex PCR reads via MiXCR and lists one record per CDR3 protein. The sample lists hundreds of thousands of distinct CDR3 sequences; roughly 15% were seen once. Material: blood. Receptors originate from a middle-aged woman with Graves' ophthalmopathy.

The CDR3 region is CASTARRAIWAQYF. CDR3 in DNA: TGTGCCAGCACCGCCCGACGGGCAATTTGGGCCCAGTACTTC. The rearrangement links TRBV28 to TRBJ2-5, with unresolved D. The germline gives CDR1 MDHEN, CDR2 SYDVKM. With 7 bases removed from V and 9 bases from J, the gap between germline ends came to 21 bases. The CDR3 totals 14 residues. The variable domain in full, with the rest retrieved from reference TRBV28 and TRBJ2-5, is DVKVTQSSRYLVKRTGEKVFLECVQDMDHENMFWYRQDPGLGLRLIYFSYDVKMKEKGDIPEGYSVSREKKERFSLILESASTNQTSMYLCASTARRAIWAQYFGPGTRLLVL.

In its sample, this clonotype was seen a few times. The chain couples TRBV2 to TRBJ2-6; TRBD1 matches at 10 bases. CDR1 and CDR2 (germline): SNHLY, FYNNEI. This CDR3 contains 16 residues. The V segment lost 6 bases and the J segment 2 bases; nucleotides outside the gene matches: 4. CDR3 loop: CASRDRGETGANVLTF. The CDR3 bases are TGTGCCAGCAGGGACAGGGGGGAAACTGGGGCCAACGTCCTGACTTTC.

This clonotype was observed a handful of times. The chain recombines TRBV20-1 with TRBJ2-2, with D unresolved. Trimming removed 0 bases from V and 1 base from J, with 9 bases in between. CDR1 is DFQATT and CDR2 is SNEGSKA in the germline V gene (reference sequence). The CDR3 spans 15 residues. The chain's CDR3 is CSAREARRNTGELFF. CDR3 DNA sequence: TGCAGTGCTAGAGAAGCTAGAAGGAACACCGGGGAGCTGTTTTTT.

The chain employs TRBV2 and TRBJ2-6; TRBD1 agrees at 9 bases. The J segment lost 2 bases and the V segment lost 10 bases, leaving 9 bases of the junction unmatched. Germline CDR1 is SNHLY and CDR2 is FYNNEI. This CDR3 is built from 16 residues. CDR3 sequence reads: CATGTGFLTGANVLTF. The CDR3 nucleotides are TGTGCCACTGGGACAGGGTTTCTCACTGGGGCCAACGTCCTGACTTTC.

This clonotype was observed a handful of times. This chain connects TRBV7-3 to TRBJ1-2, with TRBD1 matching 11 bases. Losses at the gene ends were 5 bases for V and 8 bases for J; bases not matched to a gene: 10. Germline V gives CDR1 SGHTA, CDR2 FQGTGA. This CDR3 has 15 residues. CDR3 coding DNA: TGTGCCAGCAGCCTCCGCCCGGGACAGGGGGGAGGCTACACCTTC. Its translation is CASSLRPGQGGGYTF.

This clonotype was detected ten times or more. The chain uses TRBV19 and TRBJ1-5; 7 bases fit TRBD1. V gave up 10 bases and J gave up 5 bases; unmatched junction bases: 11. This CDR3 is built from 14 residues. The germline gives CDR1 LNHDA, CDR2 SQIVND (reference sequence). The CDR3 is CATAGTVSDQPQHF. The CDR3, as DNA: TGTGCCACCGCCGGGACAGTAAGTGATCAGCCCCAGCATTTT.

The rearrangement links TRBV9 to TRBJ2-7, with TRBD1 matching over 11 bases. V lost 4 bases to trimming and J lost 7 bases; unmatched junction nucleotides: 10. CDR1 is SGDLS and CDR2 is YYNGEE in the germline V gene. The CDR3 has 15 residues. The CDR3 region has the DNA TGTGCCAGCAGCTTTGATCCGGGACAGGGGGGGGAGCAGTACTTC. Translation gives CASSFDPGQGGEQYF.

This clonotype was found a few times. The chain joins TRBV3-1 to TRBJ1-2, with no clear D. There are 13 residues in the CDR3. Trimming removed 0 bases at V and 8 bases at J, with 10 bases between. Germline CDR1 is LGHDT and CDR2 is YNNKEL (reference sequence). The CDR3 DNA sequence: TGTGCCAGCAGCCAAGAAACCCTGGGCGGCTACACCTTC. It translates to CASSQETLGGYTF.

In regard to this clonotype: One base away lies a much larger clone, so this may be a sequencing read error. The rearrangement links TRBV6-1 to TRBJ1-2; TRBD1 matches at 12 bases. V trimming: 5 bases; J trimming: 7 bases; junction bases outside the gene matches: 2. CDR1 is MNHNS, CDR2 SASEGT, per germline. The CDR3 covers 13 residues. CDR3 amino acids: CASSRDRGPGYTF. For the CDR3, the DNA is TGTGCCAGCAGTCGGGACAGGGGGCCTGGCTACACCTTC.

This clonotype was seen many times. The rearrangement links TRBV28 to TRBJ1-2; weak D call: TRBD1 (5 bases). The CDR3 covers 13 residues. V gave up 10 bases and J gave up 4 bases, with 16 bases separating them. CDR1 and CDR2 from the germline V gene are MDHEN and SYDVKM. DNA for the CDR3: TGTGCCACCAGGGCTGGGGTCGGCTATGGCTACACCTTC. Translating gives CATRAGVGYGYTF.

This clonotype was counted many times. The chain combines TRBV10-1 with TRBJ1-1, with D maybe TRBD1 (5 bases). V was clipped by 3 bases and J by 4 bases, with 9 bases between them. The CDR3 covers 13 residues. Germline V CDR1 and CDR2: WNHNN, SYGVQD (reference sequence). The CDR3 DNA sequence: TGCGCCAGCAGTGATCCTGGGGCCACTGAAGCTTTCTTT. Residues: CASSDPGATEAFF.

This clonotype has at least ten counts. This sequence joins TRBV20-1 and TRBJ2-7, with D possibly being TRBD2 (6 bases). The CDR3 length is 14 residues. The ends were cut back, 0 bases at V and 6 bases at J, with 15 bases in the middle. From germline, CDR1 is DFQATT and CDR2 SNEGSKA (reference sequence). CDR3 protein: CSARDRGLSGEQYF. CDR3 coding DNA: TGCAGTGCTAGAGATAGGGGACTCTCTGGCGAGCAGTACTTC.

This clonotype was detected only a few times. One end of the junction does not line up with germline, which may come from a read error. CDR3 protein: CASGQIMNTEASF. The CDR3 DNA reads as TGTGCCAGCGGACAGATCATGAACACTGAAGCTTCCTTT. The V gene is TRBV28, the J gene TRBJ1-1, with D possibly being TRBD1 (6 bases). CDR1 is MDHEN, CDR2 SYDVKM, per germline. The CDR3 is 13 amino acids.

This clonotype was counted ten times or more. The chain links TRBV20-1 to TRBJ1-1, with D tentatively TRBD1 (5 bases). CDR1 is DFQATT and CDR2 is SNEGSKA in the germline V gene (reference sequence). This CDR3 is built from 13 residues. Trimming shortened V by 5 bases and J by 0 bases, and 10 bases separated the two germline ends. Here the CDR3 reads CSAPGPMNTEAFF. The CDR3 nucleotides are TGCAGTGCTCCGGGACCGATGAACACTGAAGCTTTCTTT.

The chain couples TRBV12-3 or TRBV12-4 to TRBJ1-6; D gene uncertain. V gave up 1 base and J gave up 4 bases, with 11 bases separating them. The CDR3 runs 16 residues. CDR3 nucleotides: TGTGCCAGCAGTTTAGTAGGTGTGGATTATAATTCACCCCTCCACTTT. Its translation: CASSLVGVDYNSPLHF.